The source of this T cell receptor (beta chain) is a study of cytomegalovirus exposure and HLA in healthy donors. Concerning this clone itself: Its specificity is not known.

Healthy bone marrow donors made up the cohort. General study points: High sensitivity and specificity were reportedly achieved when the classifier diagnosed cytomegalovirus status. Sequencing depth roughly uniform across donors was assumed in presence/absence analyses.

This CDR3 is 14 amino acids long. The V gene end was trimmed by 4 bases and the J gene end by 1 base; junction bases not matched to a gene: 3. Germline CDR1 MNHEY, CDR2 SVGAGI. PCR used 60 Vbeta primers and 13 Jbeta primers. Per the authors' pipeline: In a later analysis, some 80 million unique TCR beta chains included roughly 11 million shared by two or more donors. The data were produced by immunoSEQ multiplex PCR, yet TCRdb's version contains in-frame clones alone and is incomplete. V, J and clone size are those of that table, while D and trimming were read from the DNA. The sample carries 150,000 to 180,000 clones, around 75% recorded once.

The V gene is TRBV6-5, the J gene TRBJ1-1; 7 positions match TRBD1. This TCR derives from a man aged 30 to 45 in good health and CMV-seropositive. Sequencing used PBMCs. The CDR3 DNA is TGTGCCAGCAGTTTGGGACAGAGGAACACTGAAGCTTTCTTT. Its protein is CASSLGQRNTEAFF.